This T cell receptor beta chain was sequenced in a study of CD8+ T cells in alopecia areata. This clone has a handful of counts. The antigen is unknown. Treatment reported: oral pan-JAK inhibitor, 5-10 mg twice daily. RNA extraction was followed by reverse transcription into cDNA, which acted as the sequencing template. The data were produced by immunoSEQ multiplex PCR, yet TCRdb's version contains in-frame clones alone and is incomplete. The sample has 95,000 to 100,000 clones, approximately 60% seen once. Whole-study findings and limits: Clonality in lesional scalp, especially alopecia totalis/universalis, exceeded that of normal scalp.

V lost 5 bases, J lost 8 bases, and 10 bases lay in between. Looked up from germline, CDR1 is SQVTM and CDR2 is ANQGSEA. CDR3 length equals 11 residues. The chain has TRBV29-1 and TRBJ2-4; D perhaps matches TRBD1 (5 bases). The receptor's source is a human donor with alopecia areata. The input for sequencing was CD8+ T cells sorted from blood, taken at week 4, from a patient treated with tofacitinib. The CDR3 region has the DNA TGCAGCGTTTCCCAGGGTTACATTCAGTACTTC. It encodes CSVSQGYIQYF. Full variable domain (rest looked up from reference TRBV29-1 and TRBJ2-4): SAVISQKPSRDICQRGTSLTIQCQVDSQVTMMFWYRQQPGQSLTLIATANQGSEATYESGFVIDKFPISRPNLTFSTLTVSNMSPEDSSIYLCSVSQGYIQYFGAGTRLSVL.